What follows describes a single T cell receptor (beta chain). What it recognizes is unknown. The junction had 8 bases not matched to a gene; V was cut back by 5 bases and J by 6 bases. CDR3 length equals 16 residues. Germline assignment: CDR1 SGHTA and CDR2 FQGNSA. Sequenced by immunoSEQ multiplex PCR; TCRdb stores in-frame clones only, minus some. In the table there are around 67,000 clones, about 85% of which are singletons. If patients had autoimmune disease history or systemic immunosuppression, they were excluded. The data derive from a study of OX40 agonist ivuxolimab in advanced cancers. General study findings and limits: No determination was made of the antigen specificity of the expanded peripheral T cells.

This material consisted of CD4+ or CD8+ T cells sorted from blood, taken in a trial of the OX40 agonist ivuxolimab. The chain combines TRBV7-2 with TRBJ2-1; TRBD2 matches at 12 bases. The sequence was collected from an adult with an advanced solid tumor such as melanoma, head and neck, liver or kidney cancer. The chain's CDR3 is CASSVQTSGGANEQFF. In DNA form, the CDR3 reads TGTGCCAGCAGCGTACAGACTAGCGGGGGTGCCAATGAGCAGTTCTTC.